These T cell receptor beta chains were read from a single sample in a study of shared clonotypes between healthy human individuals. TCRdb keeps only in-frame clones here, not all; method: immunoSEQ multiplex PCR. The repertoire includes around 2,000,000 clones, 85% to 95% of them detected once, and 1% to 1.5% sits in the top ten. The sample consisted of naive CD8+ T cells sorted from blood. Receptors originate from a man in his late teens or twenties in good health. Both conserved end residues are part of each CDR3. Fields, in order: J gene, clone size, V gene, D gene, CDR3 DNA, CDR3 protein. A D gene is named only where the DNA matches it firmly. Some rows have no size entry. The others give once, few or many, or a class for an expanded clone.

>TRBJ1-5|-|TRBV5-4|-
TGTGCCAGCAGCTTGGGCCCCAATCAGCCCCAGCATTTT
CASSLGPNQPQHF
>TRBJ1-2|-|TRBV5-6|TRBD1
TGTGCCAGCAGCCCGGGACAGAATGGCTACACCTTC
CASSPGQNGYTF
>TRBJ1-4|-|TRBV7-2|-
TGTGCCAGCAGCCAGACAGGCCCCTTGGGCGGGGAAAAACTGTTTTTT
CASSQTGPLGGEKLFF
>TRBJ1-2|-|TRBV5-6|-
TGTGCCAGCAGCTTGGAATTAGAACAGGGAAGGAATGGCTACACCTTC
CASSLELEQGRNGYTF
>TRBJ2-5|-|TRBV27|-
TGTGCCAGCAGTCCCATCATTAAAATCGGGAGAGTGGAGACCCAGTACTTC
CASSPIIKIGRVETQYF
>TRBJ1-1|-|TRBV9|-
TGTGCCAGCAGCGTAGACGGCGACGGCAAGACTGAAGCTTTCTTT
CASSVDGDGKTEAFF
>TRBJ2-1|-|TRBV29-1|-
TGCAGCGTTGAAGAAAGCGCTGCTGAGCAGTTCTTC
CSVEESAAEQFF
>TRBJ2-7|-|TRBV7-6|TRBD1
TGTGCCAGCAGCCCCGGACAGGGAGTCCGGAACGAGCAGTACTTC
CASSPGQGVRNEQYF
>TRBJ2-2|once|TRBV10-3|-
TGTGCCATCAGTGGTACTCCCGGGGCTCGGAACACCGGGGAGCTGTTTTTT
CAISGTPGARNTGELFF
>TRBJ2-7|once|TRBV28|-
TGTGCCAGCAGTTTGTGGGGTACCTACGAGCAGTACTTC
CASSLWGTYEQYF
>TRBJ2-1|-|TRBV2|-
TGTGCCAGCAGTGTGGTCCCCGACTCCTACAATGAGCAGTTCTTC
CASSVVPDSYNEQFF
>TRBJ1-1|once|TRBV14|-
TGTGCCAGCAGCCACCTAGGGAGTACTGAAGCTTTCTTT
CASSHLGSTEAFF
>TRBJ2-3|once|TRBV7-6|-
TGTGCCAGCAGCTTAGAGGACACAGATACGCAGTATTTT
CASSLEDTDTQYF
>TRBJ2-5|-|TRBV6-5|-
TGTGCCAGCAGTTCGACAGTCCAAGAGACCCAGTACTTC
CASSSTVQETQYF
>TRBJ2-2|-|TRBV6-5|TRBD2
TGTGCCAGCACCTATAGCGGGAGGGCCACCGGGGAGCTGTTTTTT
CASTYSGRATGELFF
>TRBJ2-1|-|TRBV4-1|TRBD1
TGCGCCAGCAGCCACAAGACAGGGTACAATGAGCAGTTCTTC
CASSHKTGYNEQFF
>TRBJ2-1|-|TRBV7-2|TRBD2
TGTGCCAGCAGCTTAATTTGGGCGGGAGGGTACAATGAGCAGTTCTTC
CASSLIWAGGYNEQFF
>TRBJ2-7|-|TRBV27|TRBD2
TGTGCCAGCAGTTTAGGTGGGGAGGGCTACGAGCAGTACTTC
CASSLGGEGYEQYF
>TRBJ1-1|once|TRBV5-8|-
TGTGCCAGCAGCTTAAGCCCTGAAGCTTTCTTT
CASSLSPEAFF
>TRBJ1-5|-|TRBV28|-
TGTGCCAGCAGTTTTGTTAGCAATCAGCCCCAGCATTTT
CASSFVSNQPQHF
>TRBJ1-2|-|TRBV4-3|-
TGCGCCAGCAGCCCCGGGAGACTGGGTGACTACACCTTC
CASSPGRLGDYTF
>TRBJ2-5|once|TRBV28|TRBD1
TGTGCCAGCAGTTTATCCCCAGGACAGGCTCTGCGCATCCAAGAGACCCAGTACTTC
CASSLSPGQALRIQETQYF
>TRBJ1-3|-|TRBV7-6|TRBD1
TGTGCCAGCGGAAGCGGACAGGGTGCGGAGGGAAACACCATATATTTT
CASGSGQGAEGNTIYF
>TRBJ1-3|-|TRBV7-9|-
TGTGCCAGCAGCCGACAGGTCGACGCTGGAAACACCATATATTTT
CASSRQVDAGNTIYF
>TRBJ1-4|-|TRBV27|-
TGTGCCAGCAGCGTCTATCGGGGTAGTAATGAAAAACTGTTTTTT
CASSVYRGSNEKLFF
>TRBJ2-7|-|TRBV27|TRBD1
TGTGCCAGCGCACCCGGGACAGGCTACGAGCAGTACTTC
CASAPGTGYEQYF
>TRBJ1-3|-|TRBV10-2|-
TGCGCCAGCAGTCTGTTGGAAGGAAACACCATATATTTT
CASSLLEGNTIYF